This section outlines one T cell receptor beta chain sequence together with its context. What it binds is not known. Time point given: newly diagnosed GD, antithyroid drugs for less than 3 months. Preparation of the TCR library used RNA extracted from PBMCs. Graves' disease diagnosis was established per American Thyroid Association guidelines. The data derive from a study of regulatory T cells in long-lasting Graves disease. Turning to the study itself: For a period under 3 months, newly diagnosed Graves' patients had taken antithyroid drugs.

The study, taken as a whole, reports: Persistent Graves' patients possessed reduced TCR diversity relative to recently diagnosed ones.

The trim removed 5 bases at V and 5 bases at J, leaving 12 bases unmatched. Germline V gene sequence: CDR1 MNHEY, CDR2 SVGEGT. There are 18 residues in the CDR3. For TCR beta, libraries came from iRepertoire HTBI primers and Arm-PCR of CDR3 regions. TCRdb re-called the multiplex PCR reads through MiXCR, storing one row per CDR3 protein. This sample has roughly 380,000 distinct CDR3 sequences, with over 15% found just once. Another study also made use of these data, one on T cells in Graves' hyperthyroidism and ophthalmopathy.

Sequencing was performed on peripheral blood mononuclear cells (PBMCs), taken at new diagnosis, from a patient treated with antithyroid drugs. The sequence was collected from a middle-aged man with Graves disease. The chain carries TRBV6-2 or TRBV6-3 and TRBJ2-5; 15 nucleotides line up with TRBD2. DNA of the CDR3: TGTGCCAGCAGTAAAGACGGACTAGCGGGGGGGCCGGGGGAGACCCAGTACTTC. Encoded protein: CASSKDGLAGGPGETQYF.